The 29 T cell receptor beta chains given below trace back to one sample, sequenced in a study of CD8 T cells in ankylosing spondylitis. TCRdb ran MiXCR on the 5' RACE reads and lists one entry per CDR3 protein. This table has fewer than 180,000 distinct CDR3 sequences, around 45% appearing once. Material: synovial fluid, either unsorted or a sorted T cell fraction (not recorded which). The origin of the receptors is a male donor with ankylosing spondylitis.

The V and J genes are TRBV4-1 and TRBJ1-4, with a possible D match to TRBD1 (5 bases). V was trimmed by 2 bases and J by 8 bases, leaving 15 bases between them. CDR1 and CDR2 from the germline V gene are MGHRA and YSYEKL. The CDR3 runs 15 residues. CDR3 bases: TGCGCCAGCAGCCAACAGGGACGGGGGGAGGAAAAACTGTTTTTT. The encoded protein is CASSQQGRGEEKLFF.

This clonotype was picked up many times. This chain links TRBV6-4 with TRBJ2-1; 10 bases fit TRBD1. Germline CDR1 is MRHNA and CDR2 is SNTAGT. The J segment lost 4 bases and the V segment lost 4 bases, leaving 4 bases of the junction unmatched. This CDR3 is built from 15 residues. The chain's CDR3 is CASSGGTGDYNEQFF. CDR3 in DNA: TGTGCCAGCAGTGGGGGGACAGGGGATTACAATGAGCAGTTCTTC.

This chain connects TRBV28 to TRBJ2-3; D is perhaps TRBD2 (6 bases). The CDR3 covers 15 residues. Between the trimmed V and J ends, which lost 5 bases and 9 bases, there was a span of 21 bases. CDR1 is MDHEN, CDR2 SYDVKM, per germline. This chain's CDR3 is CASSPLRELGPTQYF. The CDR3 DNA reads as TGTGCCAGCAGTCCCCTGCGGGAATTGGGGCCGACGCAGTATTTT.

The J gene is TRBJ2-7, the V gene TRBV10-3; perhaps TRBD2 as D (5 bases). Germline V CDR1 and CDR2: ENHRY, SYGVKD. The CDR3 spans 14 residues. Trimming took off 3 bases at V and 9 bases at J, with 18 bases between the two ends. CDR3 DNA sequence: TGTGCCATCAGTGACCGTCACTACTCCGCGGGGCAGTACTTC. It translates to CAISDRHYSAGQYF.

This clonotype was detected only a few times. CDR3 in amino acids: CASSIAEGGVNEQFF. CDR3 sequence (DNA): TGTGCCAGTAGTATAGCAGAGGGAGGGGTCAATGAGCAGTTCTTC. The J gene is TRBJ2-1, the V gene TRBV19, with TRBD2 identical over 7 bases. CDR1 is LNHDA, CDR2 SQIVND, per germline (reference sequence). The J segment lost 6 bases and the V segment lost 1 base, leaving 6 bases of the junction unmatched. The CDR3 contains 15 residues.

The J gene is TRBJ2-5, the V gene TRBV12-3 or TRBV12-4; the match to TRBD2 covers 9 bases. The CDR3 is 15 residues long. With 5 bases clipped from V and 4 bases from J, the junction kept 8 bases outside the gene matches. CDR3 coding DNA: TGTGCCAGCAGTCAGGGACTAGCCGCCTTAGAGACCCAGTACTTC. As protein: CASSQGLAALETQYF.

The rearrangement joins TRBV18 to TRBJ1-1; no reliable D call. CDR3 length equals 14 residues. CDR1 KGHSH and CDR2 LQKENI come from the germline V gene. V lost 3 bases and J lost 1, with 9 bases in between. Here the CDR3 reads CASSPLWANTEAFF. DNA for the CDR3: TGTGCCAGCTCACCCCTCTGGGCGAACACTGAAGCTTTCTTT.

In its sample, this clonotype was seen a few times. The rearrangement links TRBV4-1 to TRBJ2-3; 8 bases map to TRBD2. The CDR3 runs to 17 residues. Germline lookup yields CDR1 MGHRA and CDR2 YSYEKL. The junction had 7 bases not matched to a gene; V was cut back by 0 bases and J by 2 bases. As DNA, the CDR3 is TGCGCCAGCAGCCAAGATTTAATTAGCGGGAACACAGATACGCAGTATTTT. This encodes CASSQDLISGNTDTQYF.

This clonotype has more than one count but fewer than ten. The genes are TRBV7-2 and TRBJ2-7, with D uncertain. This CDR3 is built from 13 residues. With 4 bases removed from V and 0 bases from J, the gap between germline ends came to 7 bases. CDR1 and CDR2 (germline): SGHTA, FQGNSA. Written as DNA, the CDR3 is TGTGCCAGCAGCTCAGACAACTCCTACGAGCAGTACTTC. Protein: CASSSDNSYEQYF.

V usage is TRBV29-1 and J usage is TRBJ1-3, with D maybe TRBD1 (5 bases). The CDR3 sequence is 14 residues long. Trimming took off 7 bases at V and 0 bases at J, with 13 bases between the two ends. Looked up from germline, CDR1 is SQVTM and CDR2 is ANQGSEA. The CDR3 reads CSALGGLSGNTIYF. DNA for the CDR3: TGCAGCGCCCTGGGGGGTCTCTCTGGAAACACCATATATTTT.

This clonotype was counted only a few times. The CDR3: CASSLWIVNTEAFF. The CDR3 DNA follows: TGTGCCAGCAGTTTATGGATAGTAAACACTGAAGCTTTCTTT. The chain has TRBV12-3 or TRBV12-4 and TRBJ1-1; no firm D call. The CDR3 loop spans 14 amino acids. Trimming took off 2 bases at V and 2 bases at J, with 9 bases between the two ends.

This clonotype was counted a few times. This chain's CDR3 is CASSEGGLWQPQHF. DNA of the CDR3: TGTGCCAGCAGTGAAGGGGGGCTCTGGCAGCCCCAGCATTTT. The chain links TRBV25-1 to TRBJ1-5, with D maybe TRBD1 (6 bases). Germline values: CDR1 MGHDK, CDR2 SYGVNS. The germline V and J ends were trimmed by 2 bases and 7 bases, with 12 bases remaining between them. CDR3 length equals 14 residues.

In its sample, this clonotype was seen a few times. The chain carries TRBV12-3 or TRBV12-4 and TRBJ1-4; D is perhaps TRBD1 (5 bases). The V end lost 4 bases, the J end lost 11 bases, and 11 bases lay between the germline ends. This CDR3 has 12 amino acids. In DNA form, the CDR3 reads TGTGCCAGCAGTTCCGTCGGGGGGAAACTGTTTTTT. This sequence encodes CASSSVGGKLFF.

The V and J genes are TRBV6-1 and TRBJ1-5, with TRBD1 identical over 11 bases. The CDR3 loop spans 17 amino acids. The V gene end was trimmed by 5 bases and the J gene end by 0 bases; junction bases not matched to a gene: 6. Germline-derived CDR1 and CDR2 are MNHNS and SASEGT. DNA of the CDR3: TGTGCCAGCAGTCCCGGGACAGGGGGTTATAGCAATCAGCCCCAGCATTTT. It encodes CASSPGTGGYSNQPQHF.

This clonotype was observed a few times. The CDR3 protein is CASSDQGPGIHTGELFF. CDR3 nucleotides: TGTGCCAGCAGTGACCAAGGTCCCGGGATCCACACCGGGGAGCTGTTTTTT. This chain links TRBV25-1 with TRBJ2-2, with a possible D match to TRBD2 (5 bases). Germline loops: CDR1 MGHDK, CDR2 SYGVNS. Between the trimmed V and J ends, which lost 3 bases and 3 bases, there was a span of 17 bases. The CDR3 spans 17 residues. The full variable domain, rest sourced from reference TRBV25-1 and TRBJ2-2, is EADIYQTPRYLVIGTGKKITLECSQTMGHDKMYWYQQDPGMELHLIHYSYGVNSTEKGDLSSESTVSRIRTEHFPLTLESARPSHTSQYLCASSDQGPGIHTGELFFGEGSRLTVL.

The V gene is TRBV2, the J gene TRBJ1-1; D possibly corresponds to TRBD1 (5 bases). The CDR3 is 12 residues long. Germline values: CDR1 SNHLY, CDR2 FYNNEI. V dropped 8 bases and J dropped 1 base, with 8 bases sitting between them. In nucleotides, the CDR3 is TGTGCCAGCGTGGGGGGGAACACTGAAGCTTTCTTT. This sequence encodes CASVGGNTEAFF.

V gene TRBV28 combines with J gene TRBJ1-2; TRBD1 matches at 8 bases. Germline assignment: CDR1 MDHEN and CDR2 SYDVKM. Trimming removed 6 bases from V and 4 bases from J; junction bases left unmatched: 28. The CDR3 sequence is 21 residues long. The DNA of the CDR3 is TGTGCCAGCAGCCGCTTGGGTGGGGTCGTGGACAGGGTCCACTCAGCCTATGGCTACACCTTC. It is translated as CASSRLGGVVDRVHSAYGYTF.

With regard to this clonotype: The junction does not match germline at one end; this may be a read error. V usage is TRBV6-5 and J usage is TRBJ2-7, with 7 nucleotides matching TRBD1. Germline lookup yields CDR1 MNHEY and CDR2 SVGAGI. The CDR3 loop spans 15 amino acids. The CDR3 nucleotides are TGTGCCAGCAGTGACTCGGACAGGCGACTTTACGAGCAGTACTTC. This translates into CASSDSDRRLYEQYF.

The chain combines TRBV20-1 with TRBJ2-2; 12 nucleotides align to TRBD2. This CDR3 comprises 19 residues. V trimming: 3 bases; J trimming: 4 bases; junction bases outside the gene matches: 15. The germline CDR1 and CDR2 sequences are DFQATT and SNEGSKA (reference sequence). DNA of the CDR3: TGCAGTGCTAGCCCCGCGTCCCTACTAGCGGGGGGAATCACCGGGGAGCTGTTTTTT. It encodes CSASPASLLAGGITGELFF.

The rearrangement links TRBV12-3 or TRBV12-4 to TRBJ2-1, with TRBD2 as a possible D gene (6 bases). V was pared by 8 bases and J by 7 bases, with 6 bases between. The CDR3 consists of 10 residues. CDR3 sequence: CASGGNEQFF. CDR3 bases: TGTGCCAGCGGAGGGAATGAGCAGTTCTTC.

The DNA of the CDR3 is TGTGCCAGCAGTTACGCCGGGCCGCGGGAGGGCCGGGTTGAGCAGTTCTTC. Encoded protein: CASSYAGPREGRVEQFF. The rearrangement uses TRBV6-2 or TRBV6-3 and TRBJ2-1, with TRBD2 identical over 9 bases. Per germline, CDR1 MNHEY and CDR2 SVGEGT. This CDR3 spans 17 amino acids. V lost 2 bases and J lost 9; bases outside the gene matches: 14.

The chain employs TRBV7-8 and TRBJ2-2; 9 nucleotides agree with TRBD2. Trimming took 5 bases from V and 7 from J; bases not matched to a gene: 14. Germline assignment: CDR1 SGHVS and CDR2 FQNEAQ. This CDR3 has 17 residues. CDR3 sequence: CASSRPAAGGPIGELFF. In DNA form, the CDR3 reads TGTGCCAGCAGCCGACCTGCGGCGGGAGGGCCGATCGGGGAGCTGTTTTTT.

J is TRBJ2-7 and V is TRBV7-9, with 10 bases identical to TRBD2. Germline CDR1 SEHNR, CDR2 FQNEAQ (reference sequence). The CDR3 sequence is 14 residues long. V lost 7 bases to trimming and J lost 2 bases; unmatched junction nucleotides: 5. The chain's CDR3 is CASTDGLAAYEQYF. The CDR3 DNA is TGTGCCAGCACCGACGGACTAGCGGCCTACGAGCAGTACTTC. The entire variable domain, with the rest obtained from reference TRBV7-9 and TRBJ2-7, is as follows: DTGVSQNPRHKITKRGQNVTFRCDPISEHNRLYWYRQTLGQGPEFLTYFQNEAQLEKSRLLSDRFSAERPKGSFSTLEIQRTEQGDSAMYLCASTDGLAAYEQYFGPGTRLTVT.

The CDR3 region has the DNA TGTGCTAGTGGTTTAGGGTGGAGAGGGGCGGACACTGAAGCTTTCTTT. Translation gives CASGLGWRGADTEAFF. This chain links TRBV12-5 with TRBJ1-1, with a tentative D call TRBD1 (5 bases). The CDR3 loop spans 16 amino acids. Germline V CDR1 and CDR2: LGHNT, FRNRAP. Deletions cut 3 bases from V and 3 bases from J, with 17 bases between.

The rearrangement joins TRBV30 to TRBJ1-4, with no clear D. The CDR3 spans 13 residues. V dropped 0 bases and J dropped 11 bases, with 13 bases sitting between them. Germline lookup yields CDR1 GTSNPN and CDR2 SVGIG (reference sequence). CDR3 DNA sequence: TGTGCCTGGAGTGTACGGTTGACGCGGAAACTGTTTTTT. Protein sequence: CAWSVRLTRKLFF.

This clonotype was detected only a few times. The J gene is TRBJ2-1, the V gene TRBV14; TRBD2 matches at 11 bases. The CDR3 length is 16 residues. Germline lookup yields CDR1 SGHDN and CDR2 FVKESK. J was trimmed by 2 bases and V by 2 bases; bases with no gene match: 2. The CDR3 reads CASSQRLAGTYNEQFF. The CDR3 coding sequence is TGTGCCAGCAGCCAAAGACTAGCGGGAACCTACAATGAGCAGTTCTTC.

The chain couples TRBV18 to TRBJ2-2, with D possibly matching TRBD2 (6 bases). The CDR3 sequence is 15 residues long. V lost 4 bases and J 7 bases, leaving 16 bases between the germline ends. Per germline, CDR1 KGHSH and CDR2 LQKENI. CDR3 region: CASSRRRGECGELFF. DNA for the CDR3: TGTGCCAGCTCACGCCGGCGGGGAGAGTGCGGGGAGCTGTTTTTT.

The gene calls are TRBV7-8 and TRBJ1-1, with D perhaps TRBD1 (6 bases). Trimming cost V 3 bases and J 1 base, with 21 bases left between them. The V gene's germline CDR1 is SGHVS and CDR2 FQNEAQ. The CDR3 length is 18 residues. CDR3 loop: CASSFPARGELSNTEAFF. In nucleotides, the CDR3 is TGTGCCAGCAGCTTTCCGGCCAGGGGTGAACTTTCGAACACTGAAGCTTTCTTT.

V is TRBV5-4 and J is TRBJ2-1, with a weak D call TRBD2 (6 bases). Germline CDR1 and CDR2: SGHNT and YYREEE (reference sequence). Trimming cost V 5 bases and J 8 bases, with 17 bases left between them. This CDR3 region has 14 residues. The CDR3 DNA reads TGTGCCAGCAGTGTGGTAGGAGGGGAGCATGAGCAGTTCTTC. As protein: CASSVVGGEHEQFF. The entire variable domain, with the rest obtained from reference TRBV5-4 and TRBJ2-1, is as follows: ETGVTQSPTHLIKTRGQQVTLRCSSQSGHNTVSWYQQALGQGPQFIFQYYREEENGRGNFPPRFSGLQFPNYSSELNVNALELDDSALYLCASSVVGGEHEQFFGPGTRLTVL.